This T cell receptor beta chain was identified during a study of blood T cell repertoires in COVID-19. TCRdb keeps only in-frame clones here, not all; method: immunoSEQ multiplex PCR. The sample contains some 70,000 clones, roughly 88% of which appear only once. Germline CDR1 reads MNHEY; CDR2 reads SVGAGI. The CDR3 contains 16 residues. J was trimmed by 2 bases and V by 1 base; bases with no gene match: 8. The receptor comes from a young man with acute or convalescent COVID-19. The sample comprised peripheral blood. The chain joins TRBV6-5 to TRBJ2-7; 7 bases align to TRBD1. This CDR3 is CASSYFTGAATYEQYF. CDR3 DNA sequence: TGTGCCAGCAGTTACTTCACAGGGGCCGCAACCTACGAGCAGTACTTC.